The present entry profiles one T cell receptor beta chain with its context. Seattle researchers signed up patients amid active infection and tracked them longitudinally. The data are from a study of blood T cell repertoires in COVID-19. Authors' analysis steps: Amplification of reference gene primers was used by the study to estimate nucleated cell counts. Only in-frame clones appear in the TCRdb table, and some are missing; sequencing was by immunoSEQ multiplex PCR. The V and J calls and clone size come from that table; D and trimming were worked out from the DNA. The sample includes 250,000 to 300,000 clones, roughly nine tenths of them seen just once. The specimen sequenced was peripheral blood. This TCR was sampled from a woman aged 25-40 years with COVID-19, enrolled during active disease.

The CDR3, as DNA: TGTGCCAGTAGTATAGTCCCGGGACAAATCAACAATGAGCAGTTCTTC. It yields the protein CASSIVPGQINNEQFF. The chain combines TRBV19 with TRBJ2-1; D perhaps matches TRBD1 (6 bases). V was cut by 1 base and J by 5 bases, with 15 bases left in between. Germline-derived CDR1 and CDR2 are LNHDA and SQIVND (reference sequence). The CDR3 covers 16 residues.